The table lists the clone carrying this TCR beta chain with a count of one. Its antigen is not known. The sample belongs to a study of OX40 agonist ivuxolimab in advanced cancers. For the study at large: Patients received ivuxolimab, an intravenous treatment, every 2 weeks at 0.01 to 10 mg/kg. Prior checkpoint blockade (anti-PD-1, anti-PD-L1 or anti-CTLA-4) was permitted; about 40% had it.

General study results and limits: CD4+ and CD8+ T cells in blood underwent clonal expansion by week 6 at 0.1 to 3.0 mg/kg. Among expanded peripheral T cells, antigen specificity went undetermined.

The ends were cut back, 3 bases at V and 5 bases at J, with 11 bases in the middle. Germline loops: CDR1 SQVTM, CDR2 ANQGSEA. The CDR3 spans 12 residues. Data came from immunoSEQ multiplex PCR; TCRdb stores just in-frame clones and leaves some out. The profile shows about 47,000 clones, roughly 87% of them singletons. V gene TRBV29-1 combines with J gene TRBJ2-7, with D tentatively TRBD1 (6 bases). The specimen was CD4+ or CD8+ T cells sorted from blood, collected in a trial of the OX40 agonist ivuxolimab. The clonotype originates from an adult with an advanced solid tumor such as melanoma, head and neck, liver or kidney cancer. The CDR3 is CSVDRGGHEQYF. The CDR3 nucleotides read TGCAGCGTTGACAGGGGTGGCCACGAGCAGTACTTC.